The sequence of this T cell receptor (beta chain) was determined in a study of a mutant IDH1 vaccine in newly diagnosed glioma. Study background: Radiotherapy alone preceded vaccination by 4-6 weeks; alternatively, vaccination started with temozolomide cycles. Patients arrived already treated with radiotherapy, temozolomide, or both, most having had both.

Study findings and constraints: Shifts in the top peripheral T cell clonotypes seemed unrelated to pseudoprogression.

Here immunoSEQ multiplex PCR was the method, and the copy in TCRdb shows in-frame clones only, minus some. The table records around 50,000 clones, about 88% of them present only once. Time point indicated: week 47, end of study. In the vaccine, a single dose held 300 ug of the mutant IDH1 20-mer peptide, along with topical imiquimod. New WHO grade 3 or 4 IDH1-mutant, ATRX-lost astrocytomas were present in all donors. The length of the CDR3 is 15 residues. V gave up 7 bases and J gave up 1 base; unmatched junction bases: 4. Looked up from germline, CDR1 is MNHNY and CDR2 is SVGAGI (reference sequence). Remarks on this clone: Its antigen is still unknown.

This receptor was taken from a woman in her twenties or thirties with glioma. Some clones in this sample may be carry-over from other donors' samples. The chain couples TRBV6-6 to TRBJ1-5; the match to TRBD1 covers 10 bases. The specimen comprised PBMCs, sampled from a glioma patient whose treatment included an IDH1 peptide vaccine. The chain's CDR3 is CASIRTGGSNQPQHF. The CDR3, as DNA: TGTGCCAGCATTAGGACAGGGGGAAGCAATCAGCCCCAGCATTTT.